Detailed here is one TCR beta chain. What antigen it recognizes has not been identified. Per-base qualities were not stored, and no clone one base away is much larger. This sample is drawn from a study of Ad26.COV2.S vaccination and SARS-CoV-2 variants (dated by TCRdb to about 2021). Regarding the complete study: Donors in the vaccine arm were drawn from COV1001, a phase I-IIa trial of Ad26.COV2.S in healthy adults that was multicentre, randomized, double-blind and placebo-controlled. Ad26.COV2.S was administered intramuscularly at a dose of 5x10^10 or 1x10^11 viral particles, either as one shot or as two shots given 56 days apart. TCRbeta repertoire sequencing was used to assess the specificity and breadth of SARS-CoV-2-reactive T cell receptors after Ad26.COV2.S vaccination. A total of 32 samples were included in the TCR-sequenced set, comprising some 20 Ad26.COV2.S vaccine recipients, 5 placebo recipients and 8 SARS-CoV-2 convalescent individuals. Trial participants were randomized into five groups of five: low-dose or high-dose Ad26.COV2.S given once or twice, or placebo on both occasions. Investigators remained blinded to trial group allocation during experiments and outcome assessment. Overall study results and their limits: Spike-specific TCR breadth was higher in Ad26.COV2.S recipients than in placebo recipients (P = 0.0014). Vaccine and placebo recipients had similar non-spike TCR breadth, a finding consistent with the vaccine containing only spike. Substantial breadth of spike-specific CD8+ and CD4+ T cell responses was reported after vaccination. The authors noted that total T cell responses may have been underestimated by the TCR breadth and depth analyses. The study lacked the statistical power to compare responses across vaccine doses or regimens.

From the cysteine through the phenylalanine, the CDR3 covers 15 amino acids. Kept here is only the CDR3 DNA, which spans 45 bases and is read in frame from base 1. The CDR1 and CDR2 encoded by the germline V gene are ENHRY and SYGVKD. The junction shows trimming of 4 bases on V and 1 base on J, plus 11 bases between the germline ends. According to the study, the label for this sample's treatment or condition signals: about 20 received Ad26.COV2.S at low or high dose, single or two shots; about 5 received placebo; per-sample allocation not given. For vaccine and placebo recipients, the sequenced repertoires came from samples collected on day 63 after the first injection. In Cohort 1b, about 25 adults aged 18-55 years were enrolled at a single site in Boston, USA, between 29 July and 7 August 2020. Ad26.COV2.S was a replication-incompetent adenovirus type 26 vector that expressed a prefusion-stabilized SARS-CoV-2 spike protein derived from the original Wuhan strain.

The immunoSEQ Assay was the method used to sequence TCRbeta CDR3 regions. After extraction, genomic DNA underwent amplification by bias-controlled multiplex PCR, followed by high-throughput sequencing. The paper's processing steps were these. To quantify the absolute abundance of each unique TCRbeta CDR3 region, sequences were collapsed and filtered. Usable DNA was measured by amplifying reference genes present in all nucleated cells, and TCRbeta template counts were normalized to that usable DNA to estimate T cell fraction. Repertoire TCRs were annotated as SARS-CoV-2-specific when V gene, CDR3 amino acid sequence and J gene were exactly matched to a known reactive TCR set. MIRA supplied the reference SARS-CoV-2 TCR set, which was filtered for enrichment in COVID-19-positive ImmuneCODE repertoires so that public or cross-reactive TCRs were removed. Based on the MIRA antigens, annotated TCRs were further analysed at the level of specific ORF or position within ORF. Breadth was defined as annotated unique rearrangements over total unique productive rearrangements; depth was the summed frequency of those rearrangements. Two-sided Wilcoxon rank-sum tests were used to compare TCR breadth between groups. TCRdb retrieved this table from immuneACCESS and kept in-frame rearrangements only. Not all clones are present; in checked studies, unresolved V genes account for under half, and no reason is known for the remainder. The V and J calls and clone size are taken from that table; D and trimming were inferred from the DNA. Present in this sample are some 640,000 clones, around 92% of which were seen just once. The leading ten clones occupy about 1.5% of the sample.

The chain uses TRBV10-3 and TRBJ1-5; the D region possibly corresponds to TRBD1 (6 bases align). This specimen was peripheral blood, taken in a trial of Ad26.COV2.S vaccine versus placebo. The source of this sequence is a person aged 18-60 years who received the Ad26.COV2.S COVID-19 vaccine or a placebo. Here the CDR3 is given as CAISGGGASNQPQHF. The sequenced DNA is TGTGCCATCAGTGGAGGGGGTGCGAGCAATCAGCCCCAGCATTTT.